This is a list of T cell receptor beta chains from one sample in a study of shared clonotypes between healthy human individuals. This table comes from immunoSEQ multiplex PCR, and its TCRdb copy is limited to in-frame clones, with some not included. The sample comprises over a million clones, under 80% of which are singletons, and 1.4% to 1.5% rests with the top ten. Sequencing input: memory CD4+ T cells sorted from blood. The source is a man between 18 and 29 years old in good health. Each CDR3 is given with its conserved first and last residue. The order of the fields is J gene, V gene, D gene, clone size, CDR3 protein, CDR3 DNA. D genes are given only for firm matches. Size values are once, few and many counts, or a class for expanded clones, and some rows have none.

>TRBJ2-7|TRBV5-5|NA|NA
CASSLVFQGSGEQYF
TGTGCCAGCAGCTTGGTTTTTCAGGGGTCAGGCGAGCAGTACTTC
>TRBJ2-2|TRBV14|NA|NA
CASSPQEGQKNTGELFF
TGTGCCAGCAGCCCCCAGGAGGGACAGAAGAACACCGGGGAGCTGTTTTTT
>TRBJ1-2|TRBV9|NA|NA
CASSVGVTAGSHGYTF
TGTGCCAGCAGCGTAGGGGTAACAGCCGGGTCCCATGGCTACACCTTC
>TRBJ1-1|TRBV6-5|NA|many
CASILRGGDTEAFF
TGTGCCAGCATCCTCCGAGGGGGAGACACTGAAGCTTTCTTT
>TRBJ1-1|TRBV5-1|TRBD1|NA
CASSPGGTGGGDTEAFF
TGCGCCAGCAGCCCGGGCGGGACAGGGGGCGGTGACACTGAAGCTTTCTTT
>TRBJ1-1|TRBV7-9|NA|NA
CASSLELVTEAFF
TGTGCCAGCAGCTTAGAACTGGTCACTGAAGCTTTCTTT
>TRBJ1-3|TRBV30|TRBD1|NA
CAWSPQGAAGNTIYF
TGTGCCTGGAGCCCCCAGGGGGCCGCTGGAAACACCATATATTTT
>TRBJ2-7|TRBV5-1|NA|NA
CASSPLGHYEQYF
TGCGCCAGCAGCCCGCTAGGACACTACGAGCAGTACTTC
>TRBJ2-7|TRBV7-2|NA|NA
CASSLQGEQYF
TGTGCCAGCAGCTTACAGGGCGAGCAGTACTTC
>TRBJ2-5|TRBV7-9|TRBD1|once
CASSLSKGQTETQYF
TGTGCCAGCAGCTTAAGTAAGGGACAGACAGAGACCCAGTACTTC
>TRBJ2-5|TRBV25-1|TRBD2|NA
CASSGASGGASETQYF
TGTGCCAGCAGTGGGGCCAGCGGGGGGGCCTCAGAGACCCAGTACTTC
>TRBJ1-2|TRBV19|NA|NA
CASSEWGSNYGYTF
TGTGCCAGTAGTGAGTGGGGTTCTAACTATGGCTACACCTTC
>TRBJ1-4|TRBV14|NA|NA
CASSQGMGYNEKLFF
TGTGCCAGCAGCCAAGGAATGGGGTATAATGAAAAACTGTTTTTT
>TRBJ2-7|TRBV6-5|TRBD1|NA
CASSRRTGGYEQYF
TGTGCCAGCAGTCGACGGACAGGGGGGTACGAGCAGTACTTC
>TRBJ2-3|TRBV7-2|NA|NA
CASSLRAGPTDTQYF
TGTGCCAGCAGCTTAAGGGCGGGTCCCACAGATACGCAGTATTTT
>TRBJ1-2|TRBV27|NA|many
CASSLMGGGYGYTF
TGTGCCAGCAGTTTAATGGGAGGAGGCTATGGCTACACCTTC
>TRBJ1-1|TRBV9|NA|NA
CASSVGRDTEAFF
TGTGCCAGCAGCGTAGGGAGGGACACTGAAGCTTTCTTT
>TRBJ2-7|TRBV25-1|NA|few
CASRGDTYEQYF
TGTGCCAGCAGAGGGGACACCTACGAGCAGTACTTC
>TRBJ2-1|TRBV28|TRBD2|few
CASTRKRGGLGEQFF
TGTGCCAGCACCCGAAAGCGGGGGGGGCTAGGTGAGCAGTTCTTC
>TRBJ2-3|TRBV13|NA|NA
CASTLRFRGSTDTQYF
TGTGCCAGCACCCTTAGATTCCGGGGGAGCACAGATACGCAGTATTTT
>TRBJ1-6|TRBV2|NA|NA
CASSEALGGNSPLHF
TGTGCCAGCAGTGAAGCCCTGGGGGGAAATTCACCCCTCCACTTT
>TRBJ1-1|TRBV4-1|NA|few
CASSQVLRSNTEAFF
TGCGCCAGCAGCCAAGTGCTCAGGTCGAACACTGAAGCTTTCTTT
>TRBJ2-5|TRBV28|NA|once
CASSGVGRSTQYF
TGTGCCAGCAGTGGGGTGGGGCGATCGACCCAGTACTTC